A selection of T cell receptor beta chains follows, all from one sample in a study of shared clonotypes between healthy human individuals. Repertoires were generated with immunoSEQ multiplex PCR, while TCRdb's copy carries only in-frame clones and drops some. The sample includes 630,000 or so clones, roughly 98% of them seen just once. Sequencing input: naive CD8+ T cells sorted from blood. The source of these receptors is a man aged 25-45 years in good health. Both conserved end residues are part of each CDR3. Fields, in order: V gene, clone size, J gene, D gene, CDR3 protein, CDR3 DNA. A D gene is named only where the DNA matches it firmly. Clone size is shown for a subset of rows, as once, few, many or a class of expanded clone.

TRBV5-4	NA	TRBJ2-2	NA	CASSLGVTGTGELFF	TGTGCCAGCAGCTTGGGAGTGACCGGCACCGGGGAGCTGTTTTTT
TRBV27	NA	TRBJ2-1	NA	CASSLFWGADRNEQFF	TGTGCCAGCAGTTTGTTCTGGGGCGCAGATCGCAATGAGCAGTTCTTC
TRBV29-1	NA	TRBJ1-2	NA	CSVERGAYGYTF	TGCAGCGTTGAACGGGGGGCCTATGGCTACACCTTC
TRBV14	NA	TRBJ1-1	NA	CASSPKGGTEAFF	TGTGCCAGCAGCCCCAAAGGAGGAACTGAAGCTTTCTTT
TRBV25-1	NA	TRBJ2-7	TRBD2	CASSGGGEQYF	TGTGCCAGCAGTGGCGGGGGCGAGCAGTACTTC
TRBV7-8	NA	TRBJ1-2	NA	CASSSNPAAAHYGYTF	TGTGCCAGCAGCTCCAACCCTGCTGCTGCTCACTATGGCTACACCTTC
TRBV11-2	once	TRBJ2-3	NA	CASSSSREPDTQYF	TGTGCCAGCAGCTCATCTCGGGAGCCAGATACGCAGTATTTT
TRBV5-4	NA	TRBJ2-1	NA	CASFRASNEQFF	TGTGCCAGCTTCAGGGCAAGCAATGAGCAGTTCTTC
TRBV19	NA	TRBJ1-1	NA	CASSMRFFDTEAFF	TGTGCCAGTAGTATGAGGTTTTTCGACACTGAAGCTTTCTTT
TRBV9	once	TRBJ2-7	NA	CASSAAGDYEQYF	TGTGCCAGCAGCGCAGCAGGGGACTACGAGCAGTACTTC
TRBV13	NA	TRBJ2-7	NA	CASRDRGTAAYEQYF	TGTGCCAGCAGGGACCGAGGGACCGCAGCCTACGAGCAGTACTTC